The 31 T cell receptor beta chains presented below share a single source sample, sequenced in a study of T cell changes during pregnancy in multiple sclerosis. Measured with immunoSEQ multiplex PCR; TCRdb has only the in-frame clones, and not every one. The profile shows 50,000 to 65,000 clones, nearly 95% of them singletons. The source was peripheral blood, collected in the first trimester of pregnancy. Receptors were obtained from a female donor with multiple sclerosis, enrolled in a pregnancy study.

This clone was observed a single time. This chain links TRBV30 with TRBJ2-1; a weak D match, TRBD1 (8 bases). CDR3 size: 12 residues. The germline V gene encodes CDR1 GTSNPN and CDR2 SVGIG (reference sequence). The V and J ends lost 5 bases and 10 bases respectively, with 15 bases between them. The CDR3 sequence is CAWQGAAGEQFF. In DNA, the CDR3 is TGTGCCTGGCAGGGGGCAGCGGGGGAGCAGTTCTTC.

The chain recombines TRBV5-4 with TRBJ2-2; 9 bases are a match to TRBD2. Germline V gives CDR1 SGHNT, CDR2 YYREEE (reference sequence). Trimming at V came to 4 bases and at J to 0 bases, leaving 4 bases not matched to a gene. The CDR3 is 16 residues long. CDR3 region: CASSTQRGANTGELFF. The CDR3, as DNA: TGTGCCAGCAGCACCCAGCGGGGGGCGAACACCGGGGAGCTGTTTTTT.

The CDR3 bases are TGTGCCAGCAGCTTGACAGGCAGCTATAGCAATCAGCCCCAGCATTTT. Encoded protein: CASSLTGSYSNQPQHF. The gene calls are TRBV5-6 and TRBJ1-5, with TRBD1 as a possible D gene (5 bases). Trimming stripped 1 base from V and 0 bases from J, with 11 bases between. This CDR3 is 16 amino acids long. Germline CDR1 and CDR2: SGHDT and YYEEEE.

The chain uses TRBV9 and TRBJ2-1; tentatively, D is TRBD2 (5 bases). Trimming took off 5 bases at V and 7 bases at J, with 10 bases between the two ends. The CDR3 spans 12 residues. Germline CDR1 reads SGDLS; CDR2 reads YYNGEE. CDR3 DNA sequence: TGTGCCAGCAGTGGAGGACGGAATGAGCAGTTCTTC. Amino acids: CASSGGRNEQFF.

This chain joins TRBV4-1 and TRBJ1-1; D unresolved. CDR3 length: 15 amino acids. V was shortened by 0 bases and J by 0 bases, with 8 bases between the two germline ends. The germline V gene has CDR1 MGHRA and CDR2 YSYEKL. The CDR3 protein is CASSQEAAMNTEAFF. DNA for the CDR3: TGCGCCAGCAGCCAAGAGGCGGCCATGAACACTGAAGCTTTCTTT.

CDR3: CASRISGQQYGYTF. In nucleotides, the CDR3 is TGTGCCAGCAGGATCTCGGGACAGCAATACGGCTACACCTTC. This chain connects TRBV6-1 to TRBJ1-2; 7 nucleotides agree with TRBD1. With 6 bases clipped from V and 8 bases from J, the junction kept 12 bases outside the gene matches. Germline-derived CDR1 and CDR2 are MNHNS and SASEGT. The CDR3 contains 14 residues.

The chain recombines TRBV6-1 with TRBJ2-2; TRBD1 aligns across 9 bases. The CDR3 loop spans 14 amino acids. From germline, CDR1 is MNHNS and CDR2 SASEGT. Trimming at V came to 6 bases and at J to 2 bases, leaving 1 base not matched to a gene. The CDR3 region is CASRGQGNTGELFF. In DNA form, the CDR3 reads TGTGCCAGCAGGGGACAGGGCAACACCGGGGAGCTGTTTTTT.

This chain uses TRBV6-5 with TRBJ2-1, with D unresolved. Germline values: CDR1 MNHEY, CDR2 SVGAGI. The CDR3 totals 13 residues. V was pared by 2 bases and J by 11 bases, with 13 bases between. The CDR3 region is CASSYTPPAQQFF. Written as DNA, the CDR3 is TGTGCCAGCAGTTACACTCCCCCCGCCCAGCAGTTCTTC.

This rearrangement joins TRBV11-2 to TRBJ2-1, with TRBD2 as a possible D gene (6 bases). Between the trimmed V and J ends, which lost 3 bases and 2 bases, there was a span of 11 bases. The CDR3 consists of 15 residues. Germline CDR1 reads SGHAT; CDR2 reads FQNNGV. CDR3 nucleotides: TGTGCCAGCAGCTTTAGACGGGAGACCTACAATGAGCAGTTCTTC. Translation gives CASSFRRETYNEQFF.

The J gene is TRBJ1-5, the V gene TRBV10-3; 10 positions agree with TRBD1. Germline V gene data show CDR1 as ENHRY and CDR2 as SYGVKD. This CDR3 is built from 14 residues. Trimming cost V 6 bases and J 7 bases; bases outside gene matches: 6. CDR3 sequence (DNA): TGTGCCATCAGCTCGGACAGGGGGAGCCAGCCCCAGCATTTT. This gives the protein CAISSDRGSQPQHF.

V gene TRBV30 combines with J gene TRBJ2-3; 7 bases align to TRBD2. The CDR3 length is 14 residues. The germline V gene encodes CDR1 GTSNPN and CDR2 SVGIG (reference sequence). V dropped 5 bases and J dropped 4; count of bases not matched to a gene: 9. In DNA, the CDR3 is TGTGCCTGGTCGGAGGGAGGGTGGGCAGATACGCAGTATTTT. Protein product: CAWSEGGWADTQYF.

The gene calls are TRBV18 and TRBJ1-4, with 7 bases identical to TRBD1. Trimming at V came to 3 bases and at J to 8 bases, leaving 15 bases not matched to a gene. Germline loops: CDR1 KGHSH, CDR2 LQKENI. The CDR3 spans 17 residues. CDR3 in amino acids: CASSPLEGAKSGEKLFF. DNA of the CDR3: TGTGCCAGCTCACCCTTGGAGGGGGCGAAGAGCGGGGAAAAACTGTTTTTT.

The CDR3 is CASRLGGGAGGYTF. DNA for the CDR3: TGTGCCAGCAGACTCGGGGGGGGCGCAGGTGGCTACACCTTC. This chain connects TRBV9 to TRBJ1-2; D perhaps matches TRBD1 (6 bases). The CDR3 runs to 14 residues. The V gene's germline CDR1 is SGDLS and CDR2 YYNGEE. The V gene lost 5 bases and the J gene lost 7 bases, with 18 bases spanning the gap. The whole variable domain, remainder taken from reference TRBV9 and TRBJ1-2, is DSGVTQTPKHLITATGQRVTLRCSPRSGDLSVYWYQQSLDQGLQFLIQYYNGEERAKGNILERFSAQQFPDLHSELNLSSLELGDSALYFCASRLGGGAGGYTFGSGTRLTVV.

V gene TRBV5-3 combines with J gene TRBJ2-5, with 10 nucleotides matching TRBD2. TRBV5-3 is filed as an ORF, its function uncertain. V was pared by 5 bases and J by 5 bases, with 6 bases of the junction left unmatched. The CDR3 covers 14 residues. The CDR3, as DNA: TGTGCCAGAAGAGGGAGCGGGGGGGAGGAGACCCAGTACTTC. It codes for CARRGSGGEETQYF.

This clone was counted between two and nine times. The chain uses TRBV19 and TRBJ2-3; TRBD2 matches 8 bases. The CDR3 totals 14 residues. Losses at the gene ends were 2 bases for V and 8 bases for J; bases not matched to a gene: 6. Germline V CDR1 and CDR2: LNHDA, SQIVND (reference sequence). For the CDR3, the DNA is TGTGCCAGTAGTATATTTCCCGGGGGGGCTACGCAGTATTTT. Its translation is CASSIFPGGATQYF. Combining the CDR3 with reference TRBV19 and TRBJ2-3 gives the whole variable domain DGGITQSPKYLFRKEGQNVTLSCEQNLNHDAMYWYRQDPGQGLRLIYYSQIVNDFQKGDIAEGYSVSREKKESFPLTVTSAQKNPTAFYLCASSIFPGGATQYFGPGTRLTVL.

The chain is built from TRBV11-3 and TRBJ2-1; D may be TRBD2 (6 bases). The germline V gene encodes CDR1 SGHNT and CDR2 YENEEA. The CDR3 contains 14 residues. Trimming removed 1 base from V and 8 bases from J, with 12 bases in between. This chain's CDR3 is CASSLGGGADEQFF. The CDR3 nucleotides read TGTGCCAGCAGCTTAGGCGGCGGGGCCGATGAGCAGTTCTTC. Combining the CDR3 with reference TRBV11-3 and TRBJ2-1 gives the whole variable domain EAGVVQSPRYKIIEKKQPVAFWCNPISGHNTLYWYLQNLGQGPELLIRYENEEAVDDSQLPKDRFSAERLKGVDSTLKIQPAELGDSAVYLCASSLGGGADEQFFGPGTRLTVL.

This clone was seen a single time. The V gene is TRBV4-3, the J gene TRBJ2-7; a possible D gene is TRBD1 (6 bases). V lost 4 bases, J lost 3 bases, and 16 bases lay in between. Per the germline V gene, CDR1 is LGHNA and CDR2 is YSLEER. There are 15 residues in the CDR3. CDR3 in DNA: TGCGCCAGCAGCCCCCGGCAGGGGACAAACTACGAGCAGTACTTC. Its translation: CASSPRQGTNYEQYF.

The genes are TRBV7-2 and TRBJ1-5; D is unclear. Trimming cost V 1 base and J 4 bases, with 8 bases left between them. The CDR3 covers 14 residues. From germline, CDR1 is SGHTA and CDR2 FQGNSA. CDR3 amino acids: CASSLVGRNQPQHF. The CDR3 bases are TGTGCCAGCAGCTTAGTAGGGAGGAATCAGCCCCAGCATTTT.

The CDR3 DNA reads TGTGCCAGCAGGGGGACAGGGGGAAACACTGAAGCTTTCTTT. Translation gives CASRGTGGNTEAFF. The chain joins TRBV6-5 to TRBJ1-1; 11 bases map to TRBD1. The CDR3 is 14 residues long. Germline CDR1 reads MNHEY; CDR2 reads SVGAGI. J was trimmed by 2 bases and V by 6 bases; bases with no gene match: 2.

This clone was observed once. This chain uses TRBV12-5 with TRBJ2-1, with 7 bases lining up with TRBD2. Germline V CDR1 and CDR2: LGHNT, FRNRAP. This CDR3 spans 16 amino acids. V was clipped by 6 bases and J by 4 bases; unmatched bases: 12. The CDR3 coding sequence is TGTGCTAGTGGACATTACCGGGACTACCGTTACAATGAGCAGTTCTTC. Its protein product is CASGHYRDYRYNEQFF.

The chain carries TRBV4-1 and TRBJ1-1; 12 bases are a match to TRBD1. J was trimmed by 5 bases and V by 3 bases; bases with no gene match: 7. This CDR3 has 16 amino acids. Germline V lookup: CDR1 MGHRA, CDR2 YSYEKL. The CDR3 coding sequence is TGCGCCAGCAGCCAGGGACAGGGGGCTGGAGGGACTGAAGCTTTCTTT. Translating it yields CASSQGQGAGGTEAFF.

V is TRBV29-1 and J is TRBJ1-2, with TRBD1 as a possible D gene (6 bases). In germline, CDR1 is SQVTM, CDR2 ANQGSEA. CDR3 length equals 13 residues. V gave up 8 bases and J gave up 4 bases, with 17 bases separating them. The CDR3 spells CSTTPGGLYGYTF. The CDR3 nucleotides are TGCAGCACCACCCCCGGGGGGCTCTATGGCTACACCTTC.

J is TRBJ2-5 and V is TRBV4-3, with TRBD2 matching 7 bases. The CDR3 has 16 residues. CDR1 is LGHNA, CDR2 YSLEER, per germline. The trim removed 4 bases at V and 5 bases at J, leaving 13 bases unmatched. CDR3 amino acids: CASSPSGGLVGETQYF. The CDR3 nucleotides read TGCGCCAGCAGCCCCTCCGGAGGACTAGTAGGGGAGACCCAGTACTTC.

This clone came up a few times. V gene TRBV6-4 combines with J gene TRBJ2-4, with D tentatively TRBD2 (6 bases). Trimming removed 4 bases from V and 2 bases from J, with 12 bases in between. The V gene's germline CDR1 is MRHNA and CDR2 SNTAGT. The CDR3 is 15 amino acids. The CDR3 spells CASSVAGDSKNIQYF. CDR3 nucleotide sequence: TGTGCCAGCAGTGTAGCTGGGGACTCCAAAAACATTCAGTACTTC.

The chain couples TRBV5-4 to TRBJ2-2; D is undetermined. The CDR3 totals 12 residues. Trimming took 0 bases from V and 6 from J, leaving 3 bases between them. From germline, CDR1 is SGHNT and CDR2 YYREEE (reference sequence). The CDR3 is CASSLAAGELFF. CDR3 DNA: TGTGCCAGCAGCTTGGCGGCCGGGGAGCTGTTTTTT.

This chain links TRBV7-3 with TRBJ2-1; TRBD2 matches 8 bases. Unmatched junction bases numbered 23, after V lost 5 bases and J lost 5 bases. Germline V gives CDR1 SGHTA, CDR2 FQGTGA. The CDR3 spans 20 residues. The CDR3 DNA reads as TGTGCCAGCAGCCCAAGGGTGTCCCGGGGGGGTTTACGCCATAACAATGAGCAGTTCTTC. It yields the protein CASSPRVSRGGLRHNNEQFF.

This rearrangement joins TRBV25-1 to TRBJ1-2, with D perhaps TRBD1 (5 bases). Germline V CDR1 and CDR2: MGHDK, SYGVNS. The germline V and J ends were trimmed by 3 bases and 4 bases, with 12 bases remaining between them. The CDR3 covers 14 residues. The CDR3 spells CASSDPQDSYGYTF. CDR3 sequence (DNA): TGTGCCAGCAGTGATCCTCAAGACAGCTATGGCTACACCTTC.

The CDR3 bases are TGTGCCAGCAGCAGGACCCGGGAGACAATTAATTCACCCCTCCACTTT. Its translation is CASSRTRETINSPLHF. The chain links TRBV11-2 to TRBJ1-6; D ambiguous. Trimming left V 5 bases short and J 6 bases short, with 17 bases between. Germline V gene lookup returns CDR1 SGHAT and CDR2 FQNNGV. This CDR3 region has 16 residues.

The rearrangement joins TRBV18 to TRBJ2-1, with a tentative D call TRBD2 (5 bases). The CDR3 totals 15 residues. Germline lookup yields CDR1 KGHSH and CDR2 LQKENI. Trimming took 3 bases from V and 6 from J, leaving 15 bases between them. The CDR3 protein is CASSPSLVGGNEQFF. CDR3 nucleotide sequence: TGTGCCAGCTCACCTTCTCTAGTAGGAGGCAATGAGCAGTTCTTC.

The chain is built from TRBV9 and TRBJ1-1, with a possible D match to TRBD1 (6 bases). V gave up 3 bases and J gave up 1 base, with 10 bases separating them. The germline V gene encodes CDR1 SGDLS and CDR2 YYNGEE. The CDR3 sequence is 14 residues long. In DNA, the CDR3 is TGTGCCAGCAGCGCTACGGGACAGAACACTGAAGCTTTCTTT. It is translated as CASSATGQNTEAFF.

This clone was recorded only once. The chain couples TRBV9 to TRBJ2-3; 11 bases fit TRBD2. Germline assignment: CDR1 SGDLS and CDR2 YYNGEE. The CDR3 covers 16 residues. V trimming: 0 bases; J trimming: 2 bases; junction bases outside the gene matches: 2. This CDR3 is CASSVEGLAVTDTQYF. The CDR3 nucleotides are TGTGCCAGCAGCGTAGAGGGACTAGCGGTCACAGATACGCAGTATTTT. Variable domain in full (rest from reference TRBV9 and TRBJ2-3): DSGVTQTPKHLITATGQRVTLRCSPRSGDLSVYWYQQSLDQGLQFLIQYYNGEERAKGNILERFSAQQFPDLHSELNLSSLELGDSALYFCASSVEGLAVTDTQYFGPGTRLTVL.